The entry below describes one T cell receptor beta chain. Germline values: CDR1 LNHDA, CDR2 SQIVND (reference sequence). CDR3 length equals 15 residues. Trimming took 3 bases from V and 2 from J; bases not matched to a gene: 6. The table came from immunoSEQ multiplex PCR; TCRdb's copy has only in-frame clones and leaves some out. The table records some 150,000 clones, 90% of them present only once. This sample was included in a study of T cell responses to AZD1222 COVID-19 vaccine. The sample consisted of peripheral blood, taken on day 0 of AZD1222 vaccination. The chain links TRBV19 to TRBJ2-7; 8 bases are shared with TRBD2. The source is an adult in good health. The CDR3 DNA reads as TGTGCCAGTAGTATCCGGGGCGGGGGGACCTACGAGCAGTACTTC. This translates into CASSIRGGGTYEQYF.